This paragraph reports one TCR beta chain. The data originate from a study of siplizumab effects on memory and regulatory T cells. The CDR3 length is 15 residues. V shed 0 bases and J shed 1 base, with 9 bases lying between them. The germline V gene encodes CDR1 LGHNT and CDR2 FRNRAP. Some clones are missing from TCRdb's copy, which holds only in-frame ones; the method was immunoSEQ multiplex PCR. This repertoire shows over 65,000 clones, approximately 95% found once; its top ten account for 18%. The V gene is TRBV12-5, the J gene TRBJ1-1, with D tentatively TRBD1 (5 bases). The sequenced sample was CD8+ T cells sorted from blood. The source is a human donor in good health. CDR3 region: CASGLVPGTNTEAFF. In DNA form, the CDR3 reads TGTGCTAGTGGTTTGGTACCTGGGACGAACACTGAAGCTTTCTTT. The whole variable domain, remainder taken from reference TRBV12-5 and TRBJ1-1, is DARVTQTPRHKVTEMGQEVTMRCQPILGHNTVFWYRQTMMQGLELLAYFRNRAPLDDSGMPKDRFSAEMPDATLATLKIQPSEPRDSAVYFCASGLVPGTNTEAFFGQGTRLTVV.